The TCR beta chain under discussion was sequenced for a study of Ad26.COV2.S vaccination and SARS-CoV-2 variants. The treatment: around 19 received Ad26.COV2.S at low or high dose, single or two shots; about 5 received placebo; per-sample allocation not given. It was on day 63 after the first vaccine or placebo injection that samples were taken. Using immunoSEQ multiplex PCR, the repertoire was profiled, and TCRdb retains in-frame clones only, with some absent. In the table there are around 270,000 clones, 87% of which are singletons. V lost 3 bases, J lost 12 bases, and 13 bases stayed unmatched. From germline, CDR1 is KGHSH and CDR2 LQKENI. CDR3 size: 15 residues. This clone was found once.

The source of this sequence is a person between 18 and 65 years old who received the Ad26.COV2.S COVID-19 vaccine or a placebo. V gene TRBV18 combines with J gene TRBJ2-1; 8 bases align to TRBD2. The material was peripheral blood, obtained in a trial of Ad26.COV2.S vaccine versus placebo. The CDR3 sequence: CASSPGGGSGTWQFF. The DNA of the CDR3 is TGTGCCAGCTCACCGGGAGGAGGTAGCGGGACATGGCAGTTCTTC.